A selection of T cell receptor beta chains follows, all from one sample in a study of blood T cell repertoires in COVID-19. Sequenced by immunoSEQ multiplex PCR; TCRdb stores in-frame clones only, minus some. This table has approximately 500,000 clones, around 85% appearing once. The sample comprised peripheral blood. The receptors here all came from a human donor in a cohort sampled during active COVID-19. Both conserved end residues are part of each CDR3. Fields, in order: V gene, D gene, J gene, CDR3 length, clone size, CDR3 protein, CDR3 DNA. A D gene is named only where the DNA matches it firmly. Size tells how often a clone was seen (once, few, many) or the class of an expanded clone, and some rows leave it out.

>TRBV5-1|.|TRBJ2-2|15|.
CASSLSSANTGELFF
TGCGCCAGCAGCTTGTCTAGCGCGAACACCGGGGAGCTGTTTTTT
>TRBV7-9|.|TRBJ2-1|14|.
CASSFGSSGNEQFF
TGTGCCAGCAGCTTTGGCTCTTCGGGCAATGAGCAGTTCTTC
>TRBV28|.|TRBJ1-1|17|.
CASSHILQGYENTEAFF
TGTGCCAGCAGTCACATACTACAGGGATATGAGAACACTGAAGCTTTCTTT
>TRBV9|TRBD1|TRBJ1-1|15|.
CASSVGTGALAEAFF
TGTGCCAGCAGCGTAGGGACAGGGGCTCTGGCTGAAGCTTTCTTT
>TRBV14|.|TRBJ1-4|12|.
CASSHLSEKLFF
TGTGCCAGCAGCCACCTGAGTGAAAAACTGTTTTTT
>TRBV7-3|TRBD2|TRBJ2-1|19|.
CASRGGTVRLAGGGNEQFF
TGTGCCAGCAGAGGAGGGACAGTTAGACTAGCGGGAGGGGGGAATGAGCAGTTCTTC
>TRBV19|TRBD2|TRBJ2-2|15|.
CASSVGLAGGGELFF
TGTGCCAGTAGTGTGGGACTAGCGGGCGGCGGGGAGCTGTTTTTT
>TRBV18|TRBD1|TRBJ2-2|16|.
CASSPIGTANTGELFF
TGTGCCAGCTCACCAATAGGGACAGCCAACACCGGGGAGCTGTTTTTT
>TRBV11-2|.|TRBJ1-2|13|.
CASSLDIHYGYTF
TGTGCCAGCAGCTTAGATATTCACTATGGCTACACCTTC
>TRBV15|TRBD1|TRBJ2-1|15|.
CATSFDRGRVGEQFF
TGTGCCACCAGCTTTGACAGGGGCCGTGTGGGTGAGCAGTTCTTC
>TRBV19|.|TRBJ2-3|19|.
CASKPLAQGLTSSTDTQYF
TGTGCCAGTAAGCCCCTCGCACAGGGTCTTACTTCTAGCACAGATACGCAGTATTTT
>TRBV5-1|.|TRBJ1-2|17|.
CASSLAGNQGGFYGYTF
TGCGCCAGCAGCTTGGCTGGCAATCAAGGCGGTTTTTATGGCTACACCTTC
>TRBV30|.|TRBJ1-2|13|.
CAWSQSSNYGYTF
TGTGCCTGGAGCCAATCGAGCAACTATGGCTACACCTTC
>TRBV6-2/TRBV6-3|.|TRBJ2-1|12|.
CASSYQYNEQFF
TGTGCCAGCAGTTACCAATACAATGAGCAGTTCTTC
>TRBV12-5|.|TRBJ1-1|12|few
CASGLLDTEAFF
TGTGCTAGTGGTTTGTTAGACACTGAAGCTTTCTTT
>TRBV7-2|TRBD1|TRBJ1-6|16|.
CASSFPGGLFNSPLHF
TGTGCCAGCAGCTTTCCAGGGGGTCTTTTTAATTCACCCCTCCACTTT
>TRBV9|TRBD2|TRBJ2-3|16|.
CASSAGTSGAIDTQYF
TGTGCCAGCAGCGCAGGGACTAGCGGGGCTATAGATACGCAGTATTTT
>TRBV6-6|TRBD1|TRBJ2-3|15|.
CASSYWTGSADTQYF
TGTGCCAGCAGTTACTGGACAGGAAGCGCAGATACGCAGTATTTT
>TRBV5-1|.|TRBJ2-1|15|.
CASSLAGQSANEQFF
TGCGCCAGCAGCTTGGCCGGCCAGAGCGCCAATGAGCAGTTCTTC
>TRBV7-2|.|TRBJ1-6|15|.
CASSLYGQNNSPLHF
TGTGCCAGCAGCTTATATGGCCAGAATAATTCACCCCTCCACTTT
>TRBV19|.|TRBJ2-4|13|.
CASSTQGPDIQYF
TGTGCCAGTAGTACGCAGGGCCCGGACATTCAGTACTTC
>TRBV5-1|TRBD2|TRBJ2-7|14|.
CASSFSSGSYEQYF
TGCGCCAGCAGCTTTTCTAGCGGATCCTACGAGCAGTACTTC
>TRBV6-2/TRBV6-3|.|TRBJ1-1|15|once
CASSYPLTALFKAFF
TGTGCCAGCAGTTATCCCCTGACAGCTCTCTTCAAAGCTTTCTTT
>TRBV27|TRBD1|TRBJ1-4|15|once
CASSRYSRDREKLFF
TGTGCCAGCAGTCGATATTCCCGGGACAGGGAAAAACTGTTTTTT
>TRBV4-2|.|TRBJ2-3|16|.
CASSLGNSGSTDTQYF
TGTGCCAGCAGCCTGGGTAATAGCGGCAGCACAGATACGCAGTATTTT
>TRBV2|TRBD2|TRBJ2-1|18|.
CASSEALRASGRNNEQFF
TGTGCCAGCAGTGAAGCGCTTCGGGCTAGCGGGAGAAACAATGAGCAGTTCTTC
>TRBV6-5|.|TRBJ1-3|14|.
CASSYDRTGNTIYF
TGTGCCAGCAGTTACGACAGAACTGGAAACACCATATATTTT
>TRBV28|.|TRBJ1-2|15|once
CASRTVKGGPYGYTF
TGTGCCAGCAGGACGGTCAAAGGGGGACCCTATGGCTACACCTTC
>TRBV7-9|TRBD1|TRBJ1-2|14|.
CASSPSGGQGGYTF
TGTGCCAGCAGCCCCAGTGGGGGACAGGGTGGCTACACCTTC
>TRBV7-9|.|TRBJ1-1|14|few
CASSLNPSNTEAFF
TGTGCCAGCAGCCTTAATCCCTCGAACACTGAAGCTTTCTTT
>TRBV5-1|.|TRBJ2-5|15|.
CASSFYRAPIETQYF
TGCGCCAGCAGCTTCTATCGTGCCCCGATAGAGACCCAGTACTTC
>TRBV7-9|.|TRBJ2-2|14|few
CASSLPGRAGELFF
TGTGCCAGCAGCTTACCTGGGAGAGCCGGGGAGCTGTTTTTT
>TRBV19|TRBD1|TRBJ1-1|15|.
CASTYETGRGTEAFF
TGTGCCAGTACCTATGAGACAGGGCGGGGCACTGAAGCTTTCTTT
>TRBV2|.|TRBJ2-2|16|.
CASSDSLQTNTGELFF
TGTGCCAGCAGTGATTCCCTGCAGACGAACACCGGGGAGCTGTTTTTT
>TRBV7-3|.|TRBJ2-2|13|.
CASSLSSTGELFF
TGTGCCAGCAGCCTCTCGAGTACCGGGGAGCTGTTTTTT
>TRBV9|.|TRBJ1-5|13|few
CASSVGSGQPQHF
TGTGCCAGCAGCGTAGGATCGGGTCAGCCCCAGCATTTT
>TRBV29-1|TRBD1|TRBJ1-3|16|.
CSVFPGTEFGGNTIYF
TGCAGCGTGTTCCCCGGGACAGAGTTTGGTGGAAACACCATATATTTT
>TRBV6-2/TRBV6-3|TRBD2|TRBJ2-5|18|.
CASSSRTSGRTSQETQYF
TGTGCCAGCAGTTCTCGGACTAGCGGGCGAACTTCCCAAGAGACCCAGTACTTC
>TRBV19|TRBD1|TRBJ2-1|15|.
CASRFWDRDGDEQFF
TGTGCCAGTAGGTTTTGGGACAGGGACGGGGATGAGCAGTTCTTC